Sequencing of this TCR beta chain was carried out in a study of T cell repertoires in cytomegalovirus infection. In the study overall: Indications came from public TCR beta signatures; they pointed to CMV infection and to a matching HLA type.

TCRdb analysed the reads with MiXCR anew, one entry per CDR3 protein. This table holds 300,000 to 400,000 distinct CDR3 sequences, 20% to 25% found once. Regarding this clonotype: Its antigen is as yet unknown.

The CDR3 consists of 15 residues. Trimming removed 2 bases from V and 6 bases from J; junction bases left unmatched: 7. Looked up from germline, CDR1 is LNHNV and CDR2 is YYDKDF (reference sequence). This receptor was obtained from a human donor in good health (CMV status not recorded). Some clones in this sample may be carry-over from other donors' samples. The material sequenced was cultured PBMCs, taken from culture after CMV antigen stimulation. The chain employs TRBV15 and TRBJ2-3; 8 bases map to TRBD2. CDR3 sequence (DNA): TGTGCCACCAGCAGACCCGGGGGGGTCTTGGATACGCAGTATTTT. Amino acid sequence: CATSRPGGVLDTQYF.